This T cell receptor beta chain is drawn from a study of blood T cell repertoires in COVID-19. Original data processing: For nucleated cells, counts were estimated from reference gene primer amplification. TCRdb's copy holds only in-frame clones and misses some; the assay was immunoSEQ multiplex PCR. The V and J calls and clone size are taken from that table; D and trimming were inferred from the DNA. The sample has about 210,000 clones, 80% to 90% seen once. The CDR3 spans 17 residues. CDR1 is SGHRS, CDR2 YFSETQ, per germline. V dropped 4 bases and J dropped 3; count of bases not matched to a gene: 9.

The V call is TRBV5-1, the J call TRBJ2-1; 11 bases are shared with TRBD2. This clonotype was obtained from a woman aged 40 to 50 with acute COVID-19. Sequencing was done on a sample of PBMCs or T cells enriched from blood (not recorded which). CDR3 coding DNA: TGCGCCAGCAGCAGGATAGCGGGAGGGACCTTCTACAATGAGCAGTTCTTC. As protein: CASSRIAGGTFYNEQFF.